Following are 6 T cell receptor beta chains from one sample sequenced in a study of CD8+CD57+ T cells in acquired aplastic anemia. Sequencing involved patients with CD8+CD57+ cell expansion previously shown by flow cytometry. Researchers used genomic DNA as the template to profile TCR beta VDJ and CDR3. TCRdb analysed the reads with MiXCR anew, one entry per CDR3 protein. The repertoire holds about 150,000 distinct CDR3 sequences, with more than 40% as singletons. Sequencing was performed on sorted CD4+, CD8+, or CD8+CD57+ T cells (not recorded which) from PBMCs. The source of these receptors is a human donor with aplastic anemia.

Regarding this clonotype: A read error may produce the germline difference seen at one junction end. The chain is built from TRBV14 and TRBJ2-7; D not resolved. The germline CDR1 and CDR2 sequences are SGHDN and FVKESK. The CDR3 contains 12 residues. Here the CDR3 reads CAGSQDWYEQYF. As DNA, the CDR3 is TGTGCCGGCAGCCAGGATTGGTACGAGCAGTACTTC.

V is TRBV7-9 and J is TRBJ1-1; D possibly corresponds to TRBD1 (6 bases). CDR3 length equals 14 residues. Trimming removed 2 bases from V and 3 bases from J, with 10 bases in between. Germline V CDR1 and CDR2: SEHNR, FQNEAQ (reference sequence). CDR3 residues: CASSLNNRDTEAFF. The CDR3 DNA reads TGTGCCAGCAGCTTAAATAACAGGGACACTGAAGCTTTCTTT.

This clonotype came up a few times. The genes are TRBV6-1 and TRBJ1-5; 8 bases line up with TRBD1. Losses at the gene ends were 6 bases for V and 6 bases for J; bases not matched to a gene: 10. This CDR3 spans 15 amino acids. Looked up from germline, CDR1 is MNHNS and CDR2 is SASEGT. The CDR3 loop reads CASSLGGQGGQPQHF. The CDR3 nucleotides read TGTGCCAGCAGCCTGGGTGGACAGGGTGGTCAGCCCCAGCATTTT.

The chain joins TRBV19 to TRBJ1-1; the D is unclear. The CDR3 totals 13 residues. V lost 5 bases to trimming and J lost 0 bases, with 7 bases between them. CDR1 is LNHDA and CDR2 is SQIVND in the germline V gene (reference sequence). The CDR3 nucleotides are TGTGCCAGTAGTCGGCGATTGAACACTGAAGCTTTCTTT. It specifies CASSRRLNTEAFF.

This clonotype appeared a few times. This clone may be a read error of a much larger clone one base away. V usage is TRBV5-5 and J usage is TRBJ2-7, with TRBD2 matching 14 bases. V dropped 5 bases and J dropped 3; count of bases not matched to a gene: 4. Germline CDR1 and CDR2: SGHKS and YYEKEE (reference sequence). This CDR3 region has 15 residues. This CDR3 reads CASRHGLAGGYEQYF. The CDR3 bases are TGTGCCAGCAGACATGGACTAGCGGGAGGCTACGAGCAGTACTTC.

Ten or more counts support this clonotype. The rearrangement links TRBV11-2 to TRBJ2-1; 11 bases align to TRBD2. This CDR3 comprises 16 residues. Germline CDR1 and CDR2: SGHAT and FQNNGV. The V segment lost 5 bases and the J segment 6 bases; nucleotides outside the gene matches: 9. DNA for the CDR3: TGTGCCAGCAGCCGGCTGACTAGCGGGAAATTCAATGAGCAGTTCTTC. It codes for CASSRLTSGKFNEQFF.